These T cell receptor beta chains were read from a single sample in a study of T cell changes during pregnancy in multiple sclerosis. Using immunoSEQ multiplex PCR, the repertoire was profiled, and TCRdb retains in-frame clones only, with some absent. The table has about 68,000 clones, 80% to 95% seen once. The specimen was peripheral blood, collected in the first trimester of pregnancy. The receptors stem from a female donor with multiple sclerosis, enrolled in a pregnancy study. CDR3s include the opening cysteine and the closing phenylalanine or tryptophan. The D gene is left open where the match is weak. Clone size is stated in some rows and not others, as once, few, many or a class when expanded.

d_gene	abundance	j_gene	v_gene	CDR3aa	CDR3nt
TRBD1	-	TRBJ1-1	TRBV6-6	CASSTTGGTEAFF	TGTGCCAGCAGCACAACAGGGGGCACTGAAGCTTTCTTT
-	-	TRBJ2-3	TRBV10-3	CATSPATAGTDTQYF	TGTGCCACTTCTCCGGCCACTGCGGGCACAGATACGCAGTATTTT
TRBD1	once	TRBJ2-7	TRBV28	CASRESGTGGTSPYF	TGTGCCAGCAGGGAATCCGGGACAGGGGGTACGAGTCCGTACTTC
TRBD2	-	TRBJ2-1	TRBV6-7	CASRRGTSGTDNEQFF	TGTGCCAGCAGAAGGGGGACTAGCGGGACCGACAATGAGCAGTTCTTC
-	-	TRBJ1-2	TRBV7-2	CASSLAGGGAEGYTF	TGTGCCAGCAGCTTAGCGGGGGGGGGTGCGGAGGGCTACACCTTC
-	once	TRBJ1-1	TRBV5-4	CASSLPTSGNTEAFF	TGTGCCAGCAGCTTGCCAACCTCAGGGAACACTGAAGCTTTCTTT
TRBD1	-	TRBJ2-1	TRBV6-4	CASSPGQGVGEQFF	TGTGCCAGCAGTCCGGGACAGGGGGTCGGTGAGCAGTTCTTC
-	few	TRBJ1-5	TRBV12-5	CASGYSNQPQHF	TGTGCTAGTGGATATAGCAATCAGCCCCAGCATTTT
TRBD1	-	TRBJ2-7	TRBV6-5	CASSYSNPRGSYEQYF	TGTGCCAGCAGTTACTCGAACCCCAGGGGGAGCTACGAGCAGTACTTC
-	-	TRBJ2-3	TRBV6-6	CASSPGGTDTQYF	TGTGCCAGCAGCCCAGGGGGCACAGATACGCAGTATTTT
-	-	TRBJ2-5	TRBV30	CAWSVGPPRETQYF	TGTGCCTGGAGTGTAGGCCCCCCCAGGGAGACCCAGTACTTC
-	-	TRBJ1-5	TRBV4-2	CASSQEGGAQPQHF	TGTGCCAGCAGCCAAGAGGGAGGGGCTCAGCCCCAGCATTTT
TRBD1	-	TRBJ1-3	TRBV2	CASSERQGTGNTIYF	TGTGCCAGCAGTGAAAGACAGGGGACAGGAAACACCATATATTTT
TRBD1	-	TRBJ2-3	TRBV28	CASSTWTGGRDTQYF	TGTGCCAGCAGTACTTGGACAGGAGGCAGAGATACGCAGTATTTT
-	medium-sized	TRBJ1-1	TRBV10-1	CASKGKNPRAEAFF	TGCGCCAGCAAGGGAAAAAACCCGAGGGCTGAAGCTTTCTTT
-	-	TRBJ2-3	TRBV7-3	CASSAGGADTQYF	TGTGCCAGCAGCGCCGGGGGAGCAGATACGCAGTATTTT
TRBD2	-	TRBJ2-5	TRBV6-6	CASSSLTGEGTQYF	TGTGCCAGCAGTTCTTTGACGGGGGAGGGGACCCAGTACTTC
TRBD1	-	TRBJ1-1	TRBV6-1	CASSDLQGVTEAFF	TGTGCCAGCAGTGATCTCCAGGGGGTCACTGAAGCTTTCTTT
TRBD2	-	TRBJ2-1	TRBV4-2	CASSQTSGEWHEQFF	TGTGCCAGCAGCCAAACTAGCGGGGAGTGGCATGAGCAGTTCTTC
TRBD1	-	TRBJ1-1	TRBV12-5	CASGPRTGTGDKAFF	TGTGCTAGTGGCCCTAGAACCGGGACAGGGGACAAAGCTTTCTTT
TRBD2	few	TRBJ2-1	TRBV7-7	CASSKLAGGISSYNEQFF	TGTGCCAGCAGTAAACTAGCGGGAGGGATCAGCTCCTACAATGAGCAGTTCTTC
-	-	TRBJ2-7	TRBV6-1	CASRGDTSSYEQYF	TGTGCCAGCAGAGGTGACACAAGCTCCTACGAGCAGTACTTC
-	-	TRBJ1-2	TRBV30	CAWSVSGFGYTF	TGTGCCTGGAGTGTATCGGGGTTCGGCTACACCTTC
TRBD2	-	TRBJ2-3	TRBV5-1	CASSLGGLADTQYF	TGCGCCAGCAGCTTGGGGGGACTAGCGGATACGCAGTATTTT
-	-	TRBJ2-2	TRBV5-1	CASRLTTNTGELFF	TGCGCCAGCAGGTTGACTACGAACACCGGGGAGCTGTTTTTT